One T cell receptor beta chain is described in this entry. This sample is part of a study of blood T cell repertoires in COVID-19. Across the whole study: PBMCs, B-cell-depleted T cells, or T cells provided the cDNA or gDNA that made up the material.

CDR1 and CDR2 from the germline V gene are SEHNR and FQNEAQ (reference sequence). V was trimmed by 7 bases and J by 4 bases, leaving 16 bases between them. There are 14 residues in the CDR3. As originally analysed: It was from reference gene primer amplification that nucleated cell counts were estimated. TCRdb's copy holds only in-frame clones and misses some; the assay was immunoSEQ multiplex PCR. V and J calls plus clone size are reproduced from that table; the DNA served to infer D and trimming. The repertoire holds about 76,000 clones, with 85% as singletons. The Seattle patients, enrolled during active infection, were followed longitudinally.

The TCR comes from a man aged 60-69 years with COVID-19, enrolled during active disease. The material sequenced was peripheral blood. The rearrangement links TRBV7-9 to TRBJ1-1; possibly TRBD1 for D (5 bases). The CDR3: CASIKVGRVTEAFF. CDR3 DNA sequence: TGTGCCAGCATCAAAGTGGGCAGGGTCACTGAAGCTTTCTTT.